These T cell receptor beta chains were read from a single sample in a study of T cell repertoires in cytomegalovirus infection. TCRdb re-derived calls from the reads in MiXCR, one entry per CDR3 protein. The repertoire holds more than 150,000 distinct CDR3 sequences, with about 28% as singletons. Input material: PBMCs. Receptor source: a human donor in good health (CMV status not recorded). Some clones in this sample may be carry-over from other donors' samples. CDR3s include the opening cysteine and the closing phenylalanine or tryptophan. The order of the fields is clone size, V gene, D gene, J gene, CDR3 DNA, CDR3 protein. D genes are given only for firm matches. Clone size is given for some rows only: seen once, a few or many times, or a class if the clone is expanded.

>few|TRBV6-1|TRBD2|TRBJ2-1
TGTGCCAGCAGGTTGGGACTAGCGGGGAACAATGAGCAGTTCTTC
CASRLGLAGNNEQFF
>many|TRBV7-6|NA|TRBJ1-1
TGTGCCAGCAGCTTGGGGCAGGGCAAGATGAACACTGAAGCTTTCTTT
CASSLGQGKMNTEAFF
>once|TRBV11-2|NA|TRBJ2-2
TGTGCCAGCAGCTTAGAACTAGCTGCCGGGGAGCTGTTTTTT
CASSLELAAGELFF
>NA|TRBV20-1|NA|TRBJ1-1
TGCAGTGCCCTCGGGAGTCGGAACACTGAAGCTTTCTTT
CSALGSRNTEAFF
>many|TRBV7-3|NA|TRBJ2-3
TGTGCCAGCAGCTCGGGACAACCCACAGATACGCAGTATTTT
CASSSGQPTDTQYF
>many|TRBV6-1|NA|TRBJ1-1
TGTGCCAGCAGCCGCCAGGAAAGGATATCCATGAACACTGAAGCTTTCTTT
CASSRQERISMNTEAFF
>NA|TRBV2|TRBD1|TRBJ1-1
TGTGCCAGCACCCCAGGGGGGAACACTGAAGCTTTCTTT
CASTPGGNTEAFF
>few|TRBV5-5|TRBD1|TRBJ1-3
TGTGCCAGCAGCTTGAGCACAGGGGGCTGGGGAAACACCATATATTTT
CASSLSTGGWGNTIYF
>NA|TRBV19|NA|TRBJ1-6
TGTGCCAGTAGTATAGATCTCTTTGATTCACCCCTCCACTTT
CASSIDLFDSPLHF
>NA|TRBV11-3|TRBD1|TRBJ2-7
TGTGCCAGCAGCCGAGGGACAGACTACGAGCAGTACTTC
CASSRGTDYEQYF
>once|TRBV27|NA|TRBJ1-4
TGTGCCAGCAGTTTACAGGGACGTAGCGAAAAACTGTTTTTT
CASSLQGRSEKLFF
>NA|TRBV5-4|NA|TRBJ2-4
TGTGCCAGCAGCTTGAACTCAAGGGACATTCAGTACTTC
CASSLNSRDIQYF
>many|TRBV4-2|NA|TRBJ2-7
TGTGCCAGCAGCCAAGACCCAGGCGGGGCAGTATCCGAGCAGTACTTC
CASSQDPGGAVSEQYF
>few|TRBV7-8|NA|TRBJ2-7
TGTGCCAGCAGCTTAGGGACCGGGGCCTCCTACGAGCAGTACTTC
CASSLGTGASYEQYF
>NA|TRBV11-2|TRBD2|TRBJ2-4
TGTGCCAGCAGCTTGGATCTAGCGGGGGGGAACATTCAGTACTTC
CASSLDLAGGNIQYF
>few|TRBV7-8|TRBD1|TRBJ2-7
TGTGCCAGCAGCGCCCGACAGGGTACAGGGAACTACGAGCAGTACTTC
CASSARQGTGNYEQYF
>NA|TRBV4-2|NA|TRBJ1-5
TGTGCCAGCAGCCTGGGGGGGGAGGCCCAGCATTTT
CASSLGGEAQHF
>NA|TRBV5-1|NA|TRBJ2-1
TGCGCCAGCAGCTCACGAATGAAGAACAATGAGCAGTTCTTC
CASSSRMKNNEQFF
>NA|TRBV6-5|TRBD2|TRBJ2-5
TGTGCCAGCAACCCACTAGCGGGGGCAGAGACCCAGTACTTC
CASNPLAGAETQYF
>NA|TRBV19|TRBD1|TRBJ2-4
TGTGCCAGTAGGGTCAACAGGGGAGACAAAAACATTCAGTACTTC
CASRVNRGDKNIQYF
>few|TRBV29-1|NA|TRBJ1-5
TGCAGCGTTGGTGGAAGCAATCAGCCCCAGCATTTT
CSVGGSNQPQHF
>NA|TRBV11-2|NA|TRBJ2-5
TGTGTCAGCAGCGGGATACGGCAGGGGCGGGAGACCCAGTACTTC
CVSSGIRQGRETQYF
>few|TRBV2|NA|TRBJ2-5
TGTGCCAGCAGGGATACACGCTCGGAGACCCAGTACTTC
CASRDTRSETQYF
>NA|TRBV4-1|NA|TRBJ2-7
TGCGCCAGCAGCCAAGATCCCCAGGGGAGTTCCTACGAGCAGTACTTC
CASSQDPQGSSYEQYF
>NA|TRBV5-4|NA|TRBJ2-2
TGTGCCAGCAGCTTTCCCCCTAGCGTTCGGGACACCGGGGAGCTGTTTTTT
CASSFPPSVRDTGELFF
>NA|TRBV5-4|NA|TRBJ2-5
TGTGCCAGCAGGCAGGGACCTAGCCAAGAGACCCAGTACTTC
CASRQGPSQETQYF
>NA|TRBV6-2/TRBV6-3|TRBD1|TRBJ1-1
TGTGCCAGCACCCCGGACAGGGTCACTGAGGCTTTCTTT
CASTPDRVTEAFF
>NA|TRBV6-6|TRBD1|TRBJ2-3
TGTGCCAGCAGTCCCGGGACAGGGGGCTCGACAGATACGCAGTATTTT
CASSPGTGGSTDTQYF
>NA|TRBV10-3|TRBD1|TRBJ1-3
TGTGCCATCAGTGAGTCGAGGGACAGTGGAAACACCATATATTTT
CAISESRDSGNTIYF
>NA|TRBV6-2/TRBV6-3|TRBD1|TRBJ2-3
TGTGCCAGCAGTTACTCGATCGGAGGGACAGGGAGCACAGATACGCAGTATTTT
CASSYSIGGTGSTDTQYF
>NA|TRBV29-1|NA|TRBJ2-5
TGCAGCGTTCCCCTCACAGGGCTGGGGGAGACCCAGTACTTC
CSVPLTGLGETQYF
>NA|TRBV19|NA|TRBJ1-1
TGTGCCAGTAGTACGGGGGTCCCCACTCGGGCTTTCTTT
CASSTGVPTRAFF
>few|TRBV6-1|NA|TRBJ1-2
TGTGCCAGCACCTTGACAGATTACTATGGCTACACCTTC
CASTLTDYYGYTF
>NA|TRBV29-1|NA|TRBJ2-6
TGCAGCGTTGATGGGGGGTTCCCCCCTGGGGCCAACGTCCTGACTTTC
CSVDGGFPPGANVLTF
>NA|TRBV7-2|NA|TRBJ1-2
TGTGCCAGCAGCCTCGAGTTTGCCTTGGGTGGCTACACCTTC
CASSLEFALGGYTF